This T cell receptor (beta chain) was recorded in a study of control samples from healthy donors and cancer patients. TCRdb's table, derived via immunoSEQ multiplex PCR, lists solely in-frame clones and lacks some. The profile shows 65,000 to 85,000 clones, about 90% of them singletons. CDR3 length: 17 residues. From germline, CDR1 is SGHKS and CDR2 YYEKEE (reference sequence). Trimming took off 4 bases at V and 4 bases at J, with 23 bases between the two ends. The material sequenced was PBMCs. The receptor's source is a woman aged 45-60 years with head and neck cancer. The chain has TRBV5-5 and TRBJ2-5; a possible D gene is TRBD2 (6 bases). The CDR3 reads CASSRNAGNRVGETQYF. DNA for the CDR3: TGTGCCAGCAGCCGGAATGCGGGAAACAGAGTGGGAGAGACCCAGTACTTC.